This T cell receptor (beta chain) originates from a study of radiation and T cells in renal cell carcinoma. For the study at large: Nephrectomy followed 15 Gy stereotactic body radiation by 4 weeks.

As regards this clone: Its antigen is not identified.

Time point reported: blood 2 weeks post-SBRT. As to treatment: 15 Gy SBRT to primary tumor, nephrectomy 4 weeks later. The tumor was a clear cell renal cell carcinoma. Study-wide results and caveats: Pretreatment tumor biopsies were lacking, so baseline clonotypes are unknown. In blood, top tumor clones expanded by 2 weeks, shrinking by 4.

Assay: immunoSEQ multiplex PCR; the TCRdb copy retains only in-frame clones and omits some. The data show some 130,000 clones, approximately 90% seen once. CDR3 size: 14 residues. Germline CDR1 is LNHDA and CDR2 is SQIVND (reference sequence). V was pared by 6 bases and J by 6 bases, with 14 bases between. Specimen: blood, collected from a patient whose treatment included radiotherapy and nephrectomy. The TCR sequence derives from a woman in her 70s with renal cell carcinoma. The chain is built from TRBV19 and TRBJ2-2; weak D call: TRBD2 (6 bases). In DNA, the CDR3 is TGTGCCAGTAGACCACAGTGGGACTCCGGGGAGCTGTTTTTT. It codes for CASRPQWDSGELFF.